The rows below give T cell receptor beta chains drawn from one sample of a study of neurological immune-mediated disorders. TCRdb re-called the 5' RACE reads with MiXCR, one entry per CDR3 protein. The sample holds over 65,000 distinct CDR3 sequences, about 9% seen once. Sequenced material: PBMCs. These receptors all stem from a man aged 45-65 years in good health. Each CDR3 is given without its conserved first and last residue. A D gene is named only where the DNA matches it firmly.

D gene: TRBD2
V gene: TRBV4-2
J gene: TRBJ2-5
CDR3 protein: ASSQDQGLAWQETQY

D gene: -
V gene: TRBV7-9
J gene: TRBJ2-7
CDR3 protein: ASSSLTEPPPREQY

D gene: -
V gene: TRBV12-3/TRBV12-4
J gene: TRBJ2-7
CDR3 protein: ASSSSDGLVGSEQY

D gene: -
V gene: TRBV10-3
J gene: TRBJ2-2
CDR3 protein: AISEPAHTGELF

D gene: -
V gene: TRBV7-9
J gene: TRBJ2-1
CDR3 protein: ASSTQGWAYNEQF

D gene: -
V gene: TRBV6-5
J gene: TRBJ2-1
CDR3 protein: ASSSPRPTRNLYNEQF

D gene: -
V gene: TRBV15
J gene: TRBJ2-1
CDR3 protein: ATSRDKMTPQLSYNEQF

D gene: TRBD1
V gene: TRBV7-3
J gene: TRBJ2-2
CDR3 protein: ASSPSSQGITSGELF

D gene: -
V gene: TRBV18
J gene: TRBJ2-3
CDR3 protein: ASSPQSRDTQY

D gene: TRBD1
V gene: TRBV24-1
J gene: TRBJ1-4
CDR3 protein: ATSSGDSEKLF

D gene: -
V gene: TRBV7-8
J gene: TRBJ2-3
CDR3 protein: ASSSYLQLDTQY

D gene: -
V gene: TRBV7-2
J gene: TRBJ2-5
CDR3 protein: ASSSPVDETQY

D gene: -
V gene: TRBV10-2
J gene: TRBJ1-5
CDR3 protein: ASSVTDSNQPQH

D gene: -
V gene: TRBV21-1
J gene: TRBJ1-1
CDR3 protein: ASSPQREHTEAF

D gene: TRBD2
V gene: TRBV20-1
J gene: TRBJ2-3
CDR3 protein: SASGTSGTLGDTQY

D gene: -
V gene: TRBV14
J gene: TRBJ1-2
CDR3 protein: ASSPSRGRANYGYT

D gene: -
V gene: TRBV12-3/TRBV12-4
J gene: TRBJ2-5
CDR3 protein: ASSSAGVRETQY

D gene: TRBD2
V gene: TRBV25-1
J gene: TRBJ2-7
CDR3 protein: ASSEPGLPGSYEQY

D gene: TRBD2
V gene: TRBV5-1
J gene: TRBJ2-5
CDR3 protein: ASSSPGLAGQETQY

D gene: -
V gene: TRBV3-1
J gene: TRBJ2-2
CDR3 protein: ASSREDSLNTGELF

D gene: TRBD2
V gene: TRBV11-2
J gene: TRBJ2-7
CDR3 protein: ASSLGTGGQIWEQY

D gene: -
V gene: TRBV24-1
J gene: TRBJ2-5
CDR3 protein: ATSEGTYQETQY

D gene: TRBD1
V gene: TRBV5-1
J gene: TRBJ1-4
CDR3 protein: ASSLAPGQGATNEKLF

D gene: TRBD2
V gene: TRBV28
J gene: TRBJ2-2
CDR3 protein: ASSATSATGELF

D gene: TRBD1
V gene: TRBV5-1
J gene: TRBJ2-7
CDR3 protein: ASSLAPGQGIYEQY

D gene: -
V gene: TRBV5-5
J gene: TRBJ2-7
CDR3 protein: ASSLMYRSRSQDEQY

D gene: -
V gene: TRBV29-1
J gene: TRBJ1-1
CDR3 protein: SVSGVMNTEAF

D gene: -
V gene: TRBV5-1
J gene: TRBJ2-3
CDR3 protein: ASKQGTGTDTQY

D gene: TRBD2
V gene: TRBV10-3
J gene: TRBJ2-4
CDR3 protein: AISSGGADGNIQY

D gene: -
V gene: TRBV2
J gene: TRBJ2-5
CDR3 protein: ANPGPLQETQY

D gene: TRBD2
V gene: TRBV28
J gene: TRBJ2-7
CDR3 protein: ASSPLAGGTYEQY

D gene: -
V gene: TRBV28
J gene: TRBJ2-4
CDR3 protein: ASSLRTANIQY

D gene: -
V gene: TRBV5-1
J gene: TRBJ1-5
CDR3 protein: ASSLGQDHQPQH

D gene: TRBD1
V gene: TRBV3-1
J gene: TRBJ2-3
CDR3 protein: ASSQRQGWSTDTQY

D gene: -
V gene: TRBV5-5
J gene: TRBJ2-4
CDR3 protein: ASSPGYLDAKNIQY

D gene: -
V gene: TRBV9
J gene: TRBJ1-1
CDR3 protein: ASSLSISDTEAF

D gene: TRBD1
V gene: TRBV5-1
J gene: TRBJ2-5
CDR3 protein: ASSFQGQTETQY

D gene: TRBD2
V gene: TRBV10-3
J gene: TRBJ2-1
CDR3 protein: AIRRAGGLRNEQF

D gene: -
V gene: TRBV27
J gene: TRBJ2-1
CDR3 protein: ASSYRPNNEQF

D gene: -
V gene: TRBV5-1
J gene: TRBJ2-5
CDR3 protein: SSSLVGASNEETQY

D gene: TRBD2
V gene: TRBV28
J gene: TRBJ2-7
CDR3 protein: ASTPATSDSYEQY

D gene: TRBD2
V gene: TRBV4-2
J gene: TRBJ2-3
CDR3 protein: ASSPLGTPGGVTDTQY

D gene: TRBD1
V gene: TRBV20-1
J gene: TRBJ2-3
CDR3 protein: SAPGQGADTQY

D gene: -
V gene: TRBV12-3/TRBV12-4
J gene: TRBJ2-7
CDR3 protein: ASSFLGLGQY

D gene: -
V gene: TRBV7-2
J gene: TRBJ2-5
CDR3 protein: ASSLDLGTSGTQY

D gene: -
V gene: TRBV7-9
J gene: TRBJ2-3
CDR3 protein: ASSPDRGGSDTQY

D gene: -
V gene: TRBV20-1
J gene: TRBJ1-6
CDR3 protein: SARDPGPHSPLH

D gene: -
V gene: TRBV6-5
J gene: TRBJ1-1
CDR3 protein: ASSWGGMNTEAF

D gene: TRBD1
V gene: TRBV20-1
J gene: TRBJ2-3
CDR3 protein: SAPLGQGRNTQY

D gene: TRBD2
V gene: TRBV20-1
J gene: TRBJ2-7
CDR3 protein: SPAVGAGGQY

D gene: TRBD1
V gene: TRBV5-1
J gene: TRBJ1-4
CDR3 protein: ASSETTGSEKLF

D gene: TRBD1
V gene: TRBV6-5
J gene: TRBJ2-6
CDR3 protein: ASKQGSSGANVLT

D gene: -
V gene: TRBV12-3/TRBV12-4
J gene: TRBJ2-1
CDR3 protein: ASSLDYSPERF

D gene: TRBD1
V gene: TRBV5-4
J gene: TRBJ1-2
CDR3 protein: ASSSQGAMGYT

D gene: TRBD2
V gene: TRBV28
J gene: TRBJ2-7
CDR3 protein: ASSSPSGRGYEQY

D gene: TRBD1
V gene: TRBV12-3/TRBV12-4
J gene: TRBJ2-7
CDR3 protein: ASRSRQGGDYEQY

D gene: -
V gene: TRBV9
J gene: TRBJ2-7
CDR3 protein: ASTGPGEVQY

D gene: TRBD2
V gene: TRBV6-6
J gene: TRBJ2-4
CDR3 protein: ASSYGAGGQEY

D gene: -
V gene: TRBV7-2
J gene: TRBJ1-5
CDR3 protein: ASSLGRGSNQPQH

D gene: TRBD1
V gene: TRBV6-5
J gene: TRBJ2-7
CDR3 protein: ASRTTRDRRDYEQY